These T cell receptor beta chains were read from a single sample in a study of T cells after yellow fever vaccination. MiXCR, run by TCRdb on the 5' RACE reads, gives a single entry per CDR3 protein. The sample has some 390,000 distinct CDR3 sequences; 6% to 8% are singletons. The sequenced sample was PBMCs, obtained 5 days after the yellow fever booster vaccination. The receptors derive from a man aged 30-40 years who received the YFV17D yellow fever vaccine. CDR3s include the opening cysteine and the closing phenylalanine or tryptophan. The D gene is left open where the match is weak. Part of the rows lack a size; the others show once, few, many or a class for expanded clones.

TGCAGTGTCCAGGATCTTCCGGGCTACACCTTC,CSVQDLPGYTF,.,TRBJ1-2,few,TRBV20-1
TGCGCCAGCAGCTTGGTCGCTTACAATGAGCAGTTCTTC,CASSLVAYNEQFF,.,TRBJ2-1,.,TRBV5-1
TGCAGTGCTTCTACCAGACTAGCGGGAGGCGAGCAGTACTTC,CSASTRLAGGEQYF,TRBD2,TRBJ2-7,few,TRBV20-1
TGTGCCAGCAGCTCGACTAGTCTCTCCTACAATGAGCAGTTCTTC,CASSSTSLSYNEQFF,.,TRBJ2-1,few,TRBV7-2
TGCGCCAGCAGCTTGGCAGCGGGGGCGCTTTCCTACGAGCAGTACTTC,CASSLAAGALSYEQYF,TRBD2,TRBJ2-7,few,TRBV5-1
TGTGCCAGCGCGGGACAGGGCTACAATGAGCAGTTCTTC,CASAGQGYNEQFF,TRBD1,TRBJ2-1,few,TRBV7-2
TGTGCCAGCAGCTCCCTAGGTCTCGAGACCCAGTACTTC,CASSSLGLETQYF,.,TRBJ2-5,many,TRBV7-9
TGTGCCAGCAGCCCAAACAGAGTGGATACGCAGTATTTT,CASSPNRVDTQYF,.,TRBJ2-3,many,TRBV7-8
TGCGCCAGCAGCTTCTCCGTGGGGGCAACTGAAGCTTTCTTT,CASSFSVGATEAFF,.,TRBJ1-1,many,TRBV5-1
TGTGCCAGCAGTTGGGAAGATACGCAGTATTTT,CASSWEDTQYF,.,TRBJ2-3,many,TRBV12-3/TRBV12-4
TGCGCCAGCAGCTTGTCCCATTGGACAGGAGCCGCTAATCCTGAAGCTTTCTTT,CASSLSHWTGAANPEAFF,TRBD1,TRBJ1-1,few,TRBV5-1
TGTGCCAGCAGCCACCAACAGGGGAAGGAGGAGACCCAGTACTTC,CASSHQQGKEETQYF,TRBD1,TRBJ2-5,many,TRBV14
TGTGCCAGCAGCTTAGCGGGACAGCCCCCTGGCTACACCTTC,CASSLAGQPPGYTF,TRBD1,TRBJ1-2,many,TRBV7-2
TGTGCCAGCAGCATTCAGGCAAACACCGGGGAGCTGTTTTTT,CASSIQANTGELFF,.,TRBJ2-2,.,TRBV7-6
TGTGCCAGTAGGAACAGCTTCTTGAACACTGAAGCTTTCTTT,CASRNSFLNTEAFF,.,TRBJ1-1,.,TRBV19
TGTGCCAGAGGGGGGGACAGCGTGTTGTCAGAGACCCAGTACTTC,CARGGDSVLSETQYF,.,TRBJ2-5,.,TRBV19
TGTGCCAGCAGCTTAGATCGGGTGGCAGAGCAGTTCTTC,CASSLDRVAEQFF,.,TRBJ2-1,few,TRBV7-8
TGTGCCAGCAGCCCCCTCTGGGGACTAGCGGGGGAAGAGACCCAGTACTTC,CASSPLWGLAGEETQYF,TRBD2,TRBJ2-5,.,TRBV11-2
TGTGCCACCAGCAGAAGCACCCGGCGGGGAGTCTACAATGAGCAGTTCTTC,CATSRSTRRGVYNEQFF,.,TRBJ2-1,.,TRBV15
TGTGCCAGCAGCTTACGCGACCCCTCCTACAATGAGCAGTTCTTC,CASSLRDPSYNEQFF,.,TRBJ2-1,many,TRBV7-2
TGCGCCAGCAGCTTCGCTAGCGGGCAAGAGACCCAGTACTTC,CASSFASGQETQYF,TRBD2,TRBJ2-5,many,TRBV5-1
TGTGCTAGTGGTTACATACACGGGGATCAAAATTCACCCCTCCACTTT,CASGYIHGDQNSPLHF,.,TRBJ1-6,.,TRBV12-5
TGTGCCAGCAGCTCAGCCCCTAGCGGGAGGGCCATAGAGACCCAGTACTTC,CASSSAPSGRAIETQYF,TRBD2,TRBJ2-5,few,TRBV9
TGTGCCAGCAGTTCCCAGGGACTAGCGGGAGCTCGGATCGGGGAGCTGTTTTTT,CASSSQGLAGARIGELFF,TRBD2,TRBJ2-2,many,TRBV6-5
TGTGCCTGGAGTGTGGGTTACACAGATACGCAGTATTTT,CAWSVGYTDTQYF,.,TRBJ2-3,few,TRBV30
TGCGCCAGCAGCTTGGGCGGGACAGGGTACAATGAGCAGTTCTTC,CASSLGGTGYNEQFF,TRBD1,TRBJ2-1,many,TRBV5-1
TGTGCCTGGACAGGGGAGGCGACCCAGTACTTC,CAWTGEATQYF,.,TRBJ2-5,few,TRBV30
TGTGCCAGCAGTATACAGGGGGCGAGGTTCGCTTTCTTT,CASSIQGARFAFF,TRBD1,TRBJ1-1,.,TRBV7-2
TGCGCCAGCAGCCCTAGCAGGAGGGCCCCCTACGAGCAGTACTTC,CASSPSRRAPYEQYF,.,TRBJ2-7,.,TRBV5-1
TGCAGTGCTAGACCGTTCAACAGGGGGCCTAGCTATGGCTACACCTTC,CSARPFNRGPSYGYTF,TRBD1,TRBJ1-2,.,TRBV20-1
TGTGCCAGCAGCTTACACCGACAGGGACCCGAGCAGTACTTC,CASSLHRQGPEQYF,TRBD1,TRBJ2-7,few,TRBV11-2
TGCGCCAGCAGCTTGTCCGGGAACCAAGAGACCCAGTACTTC,CASSLSGNQETQYF,.,TRBJ2-5,.,TRBV5-1
TGTGCCAGCAGTCAAGCCGGCCCTTGGCCCCAGCATTTT,CASSQAGPWPQHF,.,TRBJ1-5,few,TRBV27
TGCGCCAGCAGCCAAGGTCCTAGCGGTTACGATGAGCAGTTCTTC,CASSQGPSGYDEQFF,TRBD2,TRBJ2-1,many,TRBV4-3
TGTGCCAGCTCACCACTTGGGGTGAGAGCTAAAGAGACCCAGTACTTC,CASSPLGVRAKETQYF,.,TRBJ2-5,.,TRBV18
TGTGCCAGTAAGCCTACACCAGGGGGCGAGAACATTCAGTACTTC,CASKPTPGGENIQYF,TRBD1,TRBJ2-4,few,TRBV6-1
TGTGCCAGCAGGGACCAACACGAGAACACTGAAGCCTTCTTT,CASRDQHENTEAFF,.,TRBJ1-1,.,TRBV6-1
TGTGCCAGCAGCTTCTGGTCGAGCGGCAATCAGCCCCAGCATTTT,CASSFWSSGNQPQHF,.,TRBJ1-5,few,TRBV5-6
TGTGCCAGCAGCTTAGTTAGCGGGACCACAGATACGCAGTATTTT,CASSLVSGTTDTQYF,TRBD2,TRBJ2-3,many,TRBV7-2
TGCAGCGTTGATTATACACAGGGGGCGCGGGATCAGCCCCAGCATTTT,CSVDYTQGARDQPQHF,TRBD1,TRBJ1-5,.,TRBV29-1
TGCGCCAGCAGCCTCAGGATGGGCGAGACCCAGTACTTC,CASSLRMGETQYF,.,TRBJ2-5,.,TRBV5-1
TGTGCCAGCAGCCTTAAGCTTGGTCCCTACGAGCAGTACTTC,CASSLKLGPYEQYF,.,TRBJ2-7,few,TRBV7-2
TGCGCCAGCAGTGAGTCGCCTAGCGGGAGCCTCTCCTACGAGCAGTACTTC,CASSESPSGSLSYEQYF,TRBD2,TRBJ2-7,many,TRBV10-2
TGTGCCAGCAGTGACACCTCCGGGGAGCTGTTTTTT,CASSDTSGELFF,.,TRBJ2-2,few,TRBV2
TGTGCCTGGACCCAGTACCAAGAGACCCAGTACTTC,CAWTQYQETQYF,.,TRBJ2-5,many,TRBV30
TGTGCCAGCAGCTTGGGGACAACCTCACGGACCTACCCCCTCTACAATGAGCAGTTCTTC,CASSLGTTSRTYPLYNEQFF,.,TRBJ2-1,.,TRBV11-1
TGCAGTGCCAATTCTCGGGGACAGATGAAATCACCCCTCCACTTT,CSANSRGQMKSPLHF,TRBD1,TRBJ1-6,.,TRBV20-1
TGTGCCAGCACATACGGACAAGACGAGCAGTACTTC,CASTYGQDEQYF,.,TRBJ2-7,.,TRBV7-2
TGTGCCAGCAGTCCCGGGACAGGGACGAACACCGGGGAGCTGTTTTTT,CASSPGTGTNTGELFF,TRBD1,TRBJ2-2,many,TRBV28
TGTGCCAGCAGCGCGAATTTTAGGAACACTGAAGCTTTCTTT,CASSANFRNTEAFF,.,TRBJ1-1,.,TRBV5-6